A single sample gave rise to the 16 T cell receptor beta chains below, sequenced in a study of cytomegalovirus exposure and HLA in healthy donors. The study ran its PCR with 60 Vbeta and 13 Jbeta primers. Libraries were prepared by immunoSEQ multiplex PCR; TCRdb keeps only in-frame clonotypes and omits some of them. The profile covers roughly 190,000 clones, with over 65% appearing a single time and approximately 2.9% taken by the ten largest. The sequenced sample was PBMCs. Receptor source: a woman aged 45-59 years in good health and CMV-seropositive.

The sample holds one count of this clone. V and J are TRBV6-6 and TRBJ2-7; 8 bases are shared with TRBD1. Germline V lookup: CDR1 MNHNY, CDR2 SVGAGI (reference sequence). The CDR3 length is 14 residues. Trimming cost V 7 bases and J 0 bases; bases outside gene matches: 5. This chain's CDR3 is CASNRGTGSYEQYF. CDR3 nucleotides: TGTGCCAGCAACCGCGGGACAGGCTCCTACGAGCAGTACTTC.

The count of this clone is one. The chain carries TRBV7-3 and TRBJ2-2; a weak D match, TRBD1 (7 bases). Trimming cost V 6 bases and J 6 bases, with 17 bases left between them. Germline-derived CDR1 and CDR2 are SGHTA and FQGTGA. The CDR3 covers 15 residues. The CDR3 is CASSQGGGAAGELFF. The CDR3 DNA reads as TGTGCCAGCAGTCAGGGGGGCGGGGCCGCCGGGGAGCTGTTTTTT.

The chain joins TRBV5-1 to TRBJ2-3; TRBD2 agrees at 13 bases. The germline gives CDR1 SGHRS, CDR2 YFSETQ. Losses at the gene ends were 0 bases for V and 5 bases for J; bases not matched to a gene: 3. The CDR3 is made up of 16 amino acids. The CDR3 is CASSLGLAGGEDTQYF. DNA of the CDR3: TGCGCCAGCAGCTTGGGACTAGCGGGGGGAGAAGATACGCAGTATTTT.

In this sample, this clone turned up once. At one end, the junction sequence differs from germline, possibly due to a read error. The genes are TRBV6-5 and TRBJ2-1; D unresolved. The germline V gene encodes CDR1 MNHEY and CDR2 SVGAGI. The CDR3 is 14 amino acids. The CDR3 DNA reads TGTGCCAGCAGTTACTCGTACTCCGACAATGAGCAGTTCTTC. Its translation is CASSYSYSDNEQFF.

This chain links TRBV10-3 with TRBJ2-2; 11 positions match TRBD2. Losses at the gene ends were 10 bases for V and 6 bases for J; bases not matched to a gene: 13. The CDR3 is 16 amino acids. Germline V CDR1 and CDR2: ENHRY, SYGVKD. The CDR3 is CASSPHSGGVAGELFF. CDR3 in DNA: TGTGCCAGCAGCCCTCATAGCGGGGGGGTTGCCGGGGAGCTGTTTTTT.

Worth noting for this clone: One junction end disagrees with the germline gene, perhaps due to a read error. The chain has TRBV7-9 and TRBJ2-5; TRBD1 matches at 7 bases. CDR1 and CDR2 (germline): SEHNR, FQNEAQ (reference sequence). The CDR3 is made up of 16 amino acids. CDR3 in amino acids: CSSSSTGRPWGETQYF. The CDR3 region has the DNA TGTTCCAGCAGCTCGACAGGGCGACCATGGGGAGAGACCCAGTACTTC.

The V gene is TRBV4-1, the J gene TRBJ2-5; 11 nucleotides agree with TRBD2. Germline CDR1 is MGHRA and CDR2 is YSYEKL. The CDR3 has 14 residues. Trimming cost V 3 bases and J 6 bases; bases outside gene matches: 3. The CDR3: CASSHSGGGKTQYF. The CDR3 bases are TGCGCCAGCAGCCATAGCGGGGGGGGAAAGACCCAGTACTTC.

The J gene is TRBJ2-3, the V gene TRBV10-2; TRBD2 aligns across 9 bases. This CDR3 is built from 15 residues. Germline CDR1 reads WSHSY; CDR2 reads SAAADI. The V and J ends lost 5 bases and 4 bases, in that order; junction bases with no gene match: 7. In nucleotides, the CDR3 is TGCGCCAGCAGTCCCACTAGCGGGTGGGCAGATACGCAGTATTTT. Protein: CASSPTSGWADTQYF.

The chain joins TRBV6-6 to TRBJ1-2; D not resolved. V lost 6 bases, J lost 7 bases, and 9 bases lay in between. The CDR3 spans 11 residues. CDR1 and CDR2 (germline): MNHNY, SVGAGI (reference sequence). The CDR3: CASRVEPGYTF. The CDR3 coding sequence is TGTGCCAGCAGAGTGGAGCCTGGCTACACCTTC.

The DNA for the CDR3 is TGTGCCAGCAGCTTACTTAGCGGGGGGGCCAGCACAGATACGCAGTATTTT. Translating gives CASSLLSGGASTDTQYF. This rearrangement joins TRBV5-6 to TRBJ2-3; TRBD2 matches 11 bases. This CDR3 has 17 residues. Looked up from germline, CDR1 is SGHDT and CDR2 is YYEEEE. The ends lost 2 bases at V and 0 bases at J; junction bases unmatched: 5.

The rearrangement links TRBV6-1 to TRBJ2-2; 9 nucleotides match TRBD2. V was pared by 3 bases and J by 7 bases, with 9 bases of the junction left unmatched. The CDR3 runs to 16 residues. In germline, CDR1 is MNHNS, CDR2 SASEGT. The CDR3 loop is CASSDRGGARGGELFF. The CDR3 region has the DNA TGTGCCAGCAGTGACCGCGGGGGGGCGAGGGGCGGGGAGCTGTTTTTT.

This rearrangement joins TRBV6-6 to TRBJ1-6; weak D call: TRBD1 (6 bases). This CDR3 comprises 15 residues. CDR1 and CDR2 from the germline V gene are MNHNY and SVGAGI (reference sequence). The V end was cut by 2 bases, the J end by 7 bases, with 12 bases between. The CDR3 bases are TGTGCCAGCAGTTACCAACAGGGAGAAAATTCACCCCTCCACTTT. Translating gives CASSYQQGENSPLHF.

The V gene is TRBV6-1, the J gene TRBJ1-3, with 7 nucleotides matching TRBD1. The CDR3 totals 14 residues. Germline CDR1 is MNHNS and CDR2 is SASEGT. The V gene end was trimmed by 6 bases and the J gene end by 1 base; junction bases not matched to a gene: 3. CDR3 region: CASSSQGSGNTIYF. CDR3 coding DNA: TGTGCCAGCAGCTCACAGGGGTCTGGAAACACCATATATTTT.

The V gene is TRBV11-2, the J gene TRBJ2-5, with D tentatively TRBD2 (6 bases). Trimming stripped 4 bases from V and 7 bases from J, with 16 bases between. Germline CDR1 and CDR2: SGHAT and FQNNGV. The CDR3 covers 14 residues. This CDR3 is CASSSSGGYPTQYF. The DNA for the CDR3 is TGTGCCAGCAGCTCCAGTGGAGGGTACCCGACCCAGTACTTC.

V usage is TRBV6-6 and J usage is TRBJ1-2; D is possibly TRBD1 (6 bases). CDR3 length: 14 amino acids. The germline V gene encodes CDR1 MNHNY and CDR2 SVGAGI (reference sequence). The ends were cut back, 9 bases at V and 4 bases at J, with 18 bases in the middle. The DNA of the CDR3 is TGTGCCAGTTACGGTGACAGGCGCCCCTATGGCTACACCTTC. As protein: CASYGDRRPYGYTF.

The gene calls are TRBV7-2 and TRBJ2-4; a weak D match, TRBD1 (6 bases). CDR3 length equals 16 residues. The germline V gene has CDR1 SGHTA and CDR2 FQGNSA. The V and J ends lost 7 bases and 2 bases respectively, with 18 bases between them. The CDR3 DNA sequence: TGTGCCAGCACCAACCCTCAGGGGCTTCCCAAAAACATTCAGTACTTC. Protein sequence: CASTNPQGLPKNIQYF.